Described below is a single TCR beta chain sequence and its context. Clones were sequenced by immunoSEQ multiplex PCR, and TCRdb holds only the in-frame ones, with some missing. The profile shows about 220,000 clones, 70% to 90% of them singletons. This sample is part of a study of blood T cell repertoires in COVID-19. Germline CDR1 SGHRS, CDR2 YFSETQ. V was clipped by 0 bases and J by 4 bases, with 13 bases between them. There are 15 residues in the CDR3. The J gene is TRBJ1-2, the V gene TRBV5-1, with D possibly being TRBD1 (5 bases). The sequenced sample consisted of peripheral blood. The TCR sequence derives from a woman between 65 and 79 years old with COVID-19, enrolled during active disease. The CDR3 nucleotides read TGCGCCAGCAGCTTGGAATTGACAGCCACCTATGGCTACACCTTC. It specifies CASSLELTATYGYTF.